This T cell receptor (beta chain) was captured in a study of PD-L1 blockade in urothelial cancer. Whole-study context: Prior exposure to chemotherapy in patients amounted to 0 to 3 regimens received.

This clone occurred a few times. Time point described: pretreatment peripheral blood. The V and J ends lost 6 bases and 4 bases, in that order; junction bases with no gene match: 6. CDR3 size: 14 residues. CDR1 is MDHEN and CDR2 is SYDVKM in the germline V gene. Assay: immunoSEQ multiplex PCR; the TCRdb copy retains only in-frame clones and omits some. The sample carries 45,000 to 60,000 clones, more than 75% recorded once. The source material was PBMCs, sampled around atezolizumab (anti-PD-L1) treatment. V usage is TRBV28 and J usage is TRBJ1-3, with 7 bases matching TRBD1. The clonotype was recovered from a man aged 50-60 years with urothelial cancer. DNA of the CDR3: TGTGCCAGCAGCCAAATGACAGGGGGAAACACCATATATTTT. Translated, it gives CASSQMTGGNTIYF. The full variable domain, its missing parts supplied by reference TRBV28 and TRBJ1-3, is DVKVTQSSRYLVKRTGEKVFLECVQDMDHENMFWYRQDPGLGLRLIYFSYDVKMKEKGDIPEGYSVSREKKERFSLILESASTNQTSMYLCASSQMTGGNTIYFGEGSWLTVV.